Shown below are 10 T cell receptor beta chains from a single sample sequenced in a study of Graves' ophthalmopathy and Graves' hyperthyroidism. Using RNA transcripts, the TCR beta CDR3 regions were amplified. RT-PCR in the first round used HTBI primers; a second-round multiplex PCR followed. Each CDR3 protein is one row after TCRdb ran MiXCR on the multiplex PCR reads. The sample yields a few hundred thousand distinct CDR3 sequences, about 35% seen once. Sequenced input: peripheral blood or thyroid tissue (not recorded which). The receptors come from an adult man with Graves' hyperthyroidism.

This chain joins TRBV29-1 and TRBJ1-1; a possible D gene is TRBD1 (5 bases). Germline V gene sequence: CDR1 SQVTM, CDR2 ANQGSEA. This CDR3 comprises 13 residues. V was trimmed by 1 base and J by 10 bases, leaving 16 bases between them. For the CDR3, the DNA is TGCAGCGTTGAAGCTATGGGGGGGGTGGGAGCTTTCTTT. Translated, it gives CSVEAMGGVGAFF.

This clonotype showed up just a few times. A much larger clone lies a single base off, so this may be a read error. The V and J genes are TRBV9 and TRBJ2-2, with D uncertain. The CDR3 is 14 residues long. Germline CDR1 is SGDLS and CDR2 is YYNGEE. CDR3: CANSPGPNTGELFF. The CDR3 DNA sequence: TGTGCCAACAGCCCCGGACCTAACACCGGGGAGCTGTTTTTT. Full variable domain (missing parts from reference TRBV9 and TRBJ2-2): DSGVTQTPKHLITATGQRVTLRCSPRSGDLSVYWYQQSLDQGLQFLIQYYNGEERAKGNILERFSAQQFPDLHSELNLSSLELGDSALYFCANSPGPNTGELFFGEGSRLTVL.

The DNA for the CDR3 is TGTGCCAGCAGTGCCTTAGCAGGGGAGAAGTATGGCTACACCTTC. Protein sequence: CASSALAGEKYGYTF. V gene TRBV2 combines with J gene TRBJ1-2; D is perhaps TRBD1 (6 bases). CDR3 length: 15 amino acids. Between the trimmed V and J ends, which lost 4 bases and 5 bases, there was a span of 17 bases. The V gene's germline CDR1 is SNHLY and CDR2 FYNNEI.

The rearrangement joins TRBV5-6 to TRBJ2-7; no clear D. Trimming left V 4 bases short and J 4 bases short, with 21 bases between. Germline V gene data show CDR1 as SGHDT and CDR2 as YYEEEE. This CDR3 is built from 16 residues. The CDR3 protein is CASSPTGGPHPYEQYF. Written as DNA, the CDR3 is TGTGCCAGCAGCCCGACCGGCGGACCCCACCCTTACGAGCAGTACTTC.

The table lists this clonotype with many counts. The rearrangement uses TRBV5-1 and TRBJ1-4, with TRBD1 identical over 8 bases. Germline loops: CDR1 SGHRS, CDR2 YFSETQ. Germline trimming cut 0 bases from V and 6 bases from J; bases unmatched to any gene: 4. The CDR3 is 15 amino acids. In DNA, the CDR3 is TGCGCCAGCAGCTTGGGGACAGGGAGCTATGAAAAACTGTTTTTT. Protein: CASSLGTGSYEKLFF.

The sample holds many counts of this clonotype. CDR3 protein: CASSMTGTDSNQPQHF. In DNA form, the CDR3 reads TGTGCCAGTAGTATGACCGGGACAGATAGCAATCAGCCCCAGCATTTT. J is TRBJ1-5 and V is TRBV19, with 7 bases identical to TRBD1. The CDR3 loop spans 16 amino acids. V shed 3 bases, J shed 0 bases, and the junction held 5 bases outside the gene matches. Germline V gene sequence: CDR1 LNHDA, CDR2 SQIVND (reference sequence).

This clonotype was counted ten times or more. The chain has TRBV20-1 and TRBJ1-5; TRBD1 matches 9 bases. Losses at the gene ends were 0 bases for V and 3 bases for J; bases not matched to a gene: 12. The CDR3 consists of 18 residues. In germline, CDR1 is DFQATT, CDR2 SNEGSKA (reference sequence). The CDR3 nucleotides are TGCAGTGCTAGAGATAAAAACAGGACAGGGGCTCTCAATCAGCCCCAGCATTTT. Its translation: CSARDKNRTGALNQPQHF.

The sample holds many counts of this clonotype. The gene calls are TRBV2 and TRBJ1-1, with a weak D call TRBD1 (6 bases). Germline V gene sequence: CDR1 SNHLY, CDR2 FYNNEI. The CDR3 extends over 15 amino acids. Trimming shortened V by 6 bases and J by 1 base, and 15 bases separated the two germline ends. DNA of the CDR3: TGTGCCAGCAGCGTCGGGGGACAACCGAACACTGAAGCTTTCTTT. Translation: CASSVGGQPNTEAFF.

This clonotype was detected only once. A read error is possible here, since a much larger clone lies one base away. Here the CDR3 reads CASSSHPGVTTEAFF. In DNA, the CDR3 is TGCGCCAGCAGCTCGCACCCTGGGGTGACCACTGAAGCTTTCTTT. V usage is TRBV5-1 and J usage is TRBJ1-1; D remains unclear. Germline V gene sequence: CDR1 SGHRS, CDR2 YFSETQ. Trimming cost V 3 bases and J 4 bases, with 16 bases left between them. This CDR3 region has 15 residues.

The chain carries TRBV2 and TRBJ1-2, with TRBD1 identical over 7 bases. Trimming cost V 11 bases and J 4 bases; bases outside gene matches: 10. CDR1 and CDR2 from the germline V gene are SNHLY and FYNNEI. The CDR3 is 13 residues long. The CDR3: CAAWRGRTYGYTF. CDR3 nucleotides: TGTGCCGCCTGGAGGGGGCGGACCTATGGCTACACCTTC.